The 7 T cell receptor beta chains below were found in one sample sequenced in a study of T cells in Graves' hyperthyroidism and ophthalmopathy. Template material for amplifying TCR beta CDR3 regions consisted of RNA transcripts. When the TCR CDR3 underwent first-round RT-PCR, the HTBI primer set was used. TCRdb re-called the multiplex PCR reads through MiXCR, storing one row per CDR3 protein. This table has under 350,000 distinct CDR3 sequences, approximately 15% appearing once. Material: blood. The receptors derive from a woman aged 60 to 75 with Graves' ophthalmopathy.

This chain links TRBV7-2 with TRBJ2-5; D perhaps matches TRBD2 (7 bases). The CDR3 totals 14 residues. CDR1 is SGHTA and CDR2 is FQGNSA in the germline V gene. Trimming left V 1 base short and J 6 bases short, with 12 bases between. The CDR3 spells CASSLVGGGKTQYF. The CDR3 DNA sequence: TGTGCCAGCAGCTTAGTTGGGGGGGGCAAGACCCAGTACTTC.

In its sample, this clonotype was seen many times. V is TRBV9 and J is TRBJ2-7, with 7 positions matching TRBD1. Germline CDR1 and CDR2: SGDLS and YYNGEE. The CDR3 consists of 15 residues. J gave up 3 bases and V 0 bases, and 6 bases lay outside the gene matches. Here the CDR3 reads CASSVGGTVSYEQYF. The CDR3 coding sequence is TGTGCCAGCAGCGTAGGAGGGACAGTGAGCTACGAGCAGTACTTC.

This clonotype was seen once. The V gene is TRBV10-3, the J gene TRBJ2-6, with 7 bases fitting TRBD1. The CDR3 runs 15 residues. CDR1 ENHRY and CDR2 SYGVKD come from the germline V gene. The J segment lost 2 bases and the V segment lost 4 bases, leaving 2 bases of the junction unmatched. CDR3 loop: CAISGDRAGANVLTF. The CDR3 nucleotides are TGTGCCATCAGTGGAGACAGGGCTGGGGCCAACGTCCTGACTTTC.

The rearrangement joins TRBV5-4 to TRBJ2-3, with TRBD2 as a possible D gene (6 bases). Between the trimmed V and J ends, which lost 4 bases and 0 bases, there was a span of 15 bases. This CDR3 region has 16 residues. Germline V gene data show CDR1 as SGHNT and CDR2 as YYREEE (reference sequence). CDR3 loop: CASSPIAEISTDTQYF. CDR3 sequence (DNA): TGTGCCAGCAGCCCGATAGCGGAGATTAGCACAGATACGCAGTATTTT.

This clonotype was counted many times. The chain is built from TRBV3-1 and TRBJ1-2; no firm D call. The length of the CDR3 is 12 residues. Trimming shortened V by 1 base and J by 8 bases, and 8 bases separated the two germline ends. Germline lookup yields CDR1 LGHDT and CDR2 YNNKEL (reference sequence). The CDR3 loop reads CASSQGRFGYTF. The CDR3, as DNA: TGTGCCAGCAGCCAAGGCCGTTTCGGCTACACCTTC.

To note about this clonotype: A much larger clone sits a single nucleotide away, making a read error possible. CDR3 nucleotide sequence: TGTGCCAGCGGCTCTGACGGGAGGAGGTTTGGCACAGATACGCAGTATTTT. It yields the protein CASGSDGRRFGTDTQYF. This sequence joins TRBV7-2 and TRBJ2-3, with 7 bases that match TRBD2. CDR1 and CDR2 (germline): SGHTA, FQGNSA. The V and J ends lost 8 bases and 1 base, in that order; junction bases with no gene match: 15. CDR3 length equals 17 residues.

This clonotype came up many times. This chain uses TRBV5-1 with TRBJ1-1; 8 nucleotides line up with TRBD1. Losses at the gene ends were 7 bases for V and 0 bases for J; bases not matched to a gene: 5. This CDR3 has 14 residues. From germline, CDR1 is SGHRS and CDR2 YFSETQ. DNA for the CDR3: TGCGCCAGCCGACAGGGGTCCATGAACACTGAAGCTTTCTTT. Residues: CASRQGSMNTEAFF.